This passage covers 7 T cell receptor beta chains from one sample sequenced in a study of blood T cell repertoires in COVID-19. Clones were read by immunoSEQ multiplex PCR, and TCRdb kept only the in-frame ones, dropping some. The sample includes around 15,000 clones, 70% to 90% seen only once; the top ten take under 13%. The sequencing sample was made of peripheral blood. These receptors all come from an older man with acute or convalescent COVID-19.

CDR3 coding DNA: TGTGCCAGAAGCCTGGGTCCGGCGGGGGGGTACAATGAGCAGTTCTTC. This sequence encodes CARSLGPAGGYNEQFF. V gene TRBV5-3 combines with J gene TRBJ2-1; 9 bases agree with TRBD2. TRBV5-3 is given ORF status, its function remaining uncertain. V trimming: 4 bases; J trimming: 4 bases; junction bases outside the gene matches: 9. CDR3 size: 16 residues.

This chain links TRBV14 with TRBJ2-2, with TRBD1 matching over 8 bases. The trim removed 4 bases at V and 7 bases at J, leaving 11 bases unmatched. This CDR3 has 16 residues. CDR1 and CDR2 from the germline V gene are SGHDN and FVKESK. The CDR3: CASSRLAGQGIGELFF. Written as DNA, the CDR3 is TGTGCCAGCAGCCGACTGGCTGGACAGGGAATCGGGGAGCTGTTTTTT.

This clone was found once. The rearrangement uses TRBV7-8 and TRBJ1-1, with a weak D call TRBD1 (6 bases). Germline CDR1 SGHVS, CDR2 FQNEAQ. There are 17 residues in the CDR3. Deletions cut 1 base from V and 6 bases from J, with 21 bases between. The CDR3 is CASSLGQFGQRKAEAFF. CDR3 sequence (DNA): TGTGCCAGCAGCTTAGGCCAATTCGGACAGCGGAAGGCTGAAGCTTTCTTT.

V is TRBV6-5 and J is TRBJ1-1, with D perhaps matching TRBD1 (5 bases). V gave up 4 bases and J gave up 3 bases, with 6 bases separating them. CDR3 length: 12 residues. Per the germline V gene, CDR1 is MNHEY and CDR2 is SVGAGI. The CDR3 region has the DNA TGTGCCAGCAGTTTAGGGGACACTGAAGCTTTCTTT. This sequence encodes CASSLGDTEAFF.

J is TRBJ1-2 and V is TRBV12-3 or TRBV12-4; D is possibly TRBD1 (6 bases). The length of the CDR3 is 13 residues. V was pared by 3 bases and J by 7 bases, with 12 bases between. The CDR3 spells CASSLGPTGGYTF. Written as DNA, the CDR3 is TGTGCCAGCAGTTTGGGACCGACAGGTGGCTACACCTTC.

This chain links TRBV19 with TRBJ2-2; 11 bases map to TRBD1. This CDR3 has 19 residues. The trim removed 6 bases at V and 4 bases at J, leaving 16 bases unmatched. CDR1 and CDR2 (germline): LNHDA, SQIVND (reference sequence). CDR3 sequence: CASSNGPGTGGRGTGELFF. As DNA, the CDR3 is TGTGCCAGTAGCAACGGTCCAGGGACAGGGGGTCGGGGCACCGGGGAGCTGTTTTTT. The variable domain in full, with the rest retrieved from reference TRBV19 and TRBJ2-2, is DGGITQSPKYLFRKEGQNVTLSCEQNLNHDAMYWYRQDPGQGLRLIYYSQIVNDFQKGDIAEGYSVSREKKESFPLTVTSAQKNPTAFYLCASSNGPGTGGRGTGELFFGEGSRLTVL.

The V call is TRBV25-1, the J call TRBJ1-5; TRBD1 matches 9 bases. The CDR3 runs 14 residues. CDR1 and CDR2 (germline): MGHDK, SYGVNS. V shed 4 bases, J shed 6 bases, and the junction held 4 bases outside the gene matches. In nucleotides, the CDR3 is TGTGCCAGCAGTGGGACAGGGGTAAGTCAGCCCCAGCATTTT. Its protein product is CASSGTGVSQPQHF. The whole variable domain, filled in from reference TRBV25-1 and TRBJ1-5, reads EADIYQTPRYLVIGTGKKITLECSQTMGHDKMYWYQQDPGMELHLIHYSYGVNSTEKGDLSSESTVSRIRTEHFPLTLESARPSHTSQYLCASSGTGVSQPQHFGDGTRLSIL.